This TCR beta chain was observed in a study of OX40 agonist ivuxolimab in advanced cancers. Blood specimens came from baseline, cycle 4 day 1, and cycle 7 day 1. TCRdb's copy holds only in-frame clones and misses some; the assay was immunoSEQ multiplex PCR. The profile covers about 67,000 clones, with 70% to 90% appearing a single time and approximately 0.27% taken by the ten largest. The CDR3 has 15 amino acids. Trimming removed 6 bases at V and 5 bases at J, with 19 bases between. Germline V CDR1 and CDR2: MDHEN, SYDVKM. The sequenced sample was CD4+ or CD8+ T cells sorted from blood, obtained in a trial of the OX40 agonist ivuxolimab. The V and J genes are TRBV28 and TRBJ2-5, with D possibly called TRBD1 or TRBD2 (5 bases each). This sequence was found in an adult with an advanced solid tumor such as melanoma, head and neck, liver or kidney cancer. The CDR3 loop reads CASSLAGFEGETQYF. In DNA, the CDR3 is TGTGCCAGCAGCTTGGCGGGTTTCGAGGGGGAGACCCAGTACTTC.